This T cell receptor beta chain was captured by sequencing in a study of Ad26.COV2.S vaccination and SARS-CoV-2 variants. TCRdb's table, derived via immunoSEQ multiplex PCR, lists solely in-frame clones and lacks some. The repertoire holds about 350,000 clones, with approximately 86% as singletons. Treatment described: about 20 received Ad26.COV2.S at low or high dose, single or two shots; roughly five received placebo; per-sample allocation not given. Day 63 after the first injection of vaccine or placebo was the sampling time. The sequencing here drew on peripheral blood, taken in a trial of Ad26.COV2.S vaccine versus placebo. The sequence derives from a person aged 18-60 years who received the Ad26.COV2.S COVID-19 vaccine or a placebo.

CDR3 sequence reads: CASSLTPDRADTQYF. For the CDR3, the DNA is TGTGCCAGCAGTTTAACCCCGGACAGGGCAGATACGCAGTATTTT. The chain carries TRBV27 and TRBJ2-3, with 8 bases that match TRBD1. V shed 2 bases, J shed 4 bases, and the junction held 5 bases outside the gene matches. Germline V lookup: CDR1 MNHEY, CDR2 SMNVEV (reference sequence). This CDR3 region has 15 residues.